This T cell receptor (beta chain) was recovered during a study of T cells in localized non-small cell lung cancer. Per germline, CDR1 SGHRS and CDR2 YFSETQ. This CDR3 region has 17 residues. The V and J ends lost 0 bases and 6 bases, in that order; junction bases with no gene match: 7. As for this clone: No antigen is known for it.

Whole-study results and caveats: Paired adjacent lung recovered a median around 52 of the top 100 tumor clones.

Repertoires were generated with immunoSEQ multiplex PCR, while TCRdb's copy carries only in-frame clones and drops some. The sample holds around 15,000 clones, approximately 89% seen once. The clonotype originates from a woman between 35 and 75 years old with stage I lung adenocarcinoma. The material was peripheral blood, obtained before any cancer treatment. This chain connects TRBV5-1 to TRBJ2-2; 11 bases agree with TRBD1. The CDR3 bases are TGCGCCAGCAGCTTGGAAGTGCCGGGACAGGGGGCCGGGGAGCTGTTTTTT. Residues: CASSLEVPGQGAGELFF. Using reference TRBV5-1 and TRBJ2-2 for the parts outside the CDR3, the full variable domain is KAGVTQTPRYLIKTRGQQVTLSCSPISGHRSVSWYQQTPGQGLQFLFEYFSETQRNKGNFPGRFSGRQFSNSRSEMNVSTLELGDSALYLCASSLEVPGQGAGELFFGEGSRLTVL.